Reported below is one TCR beta chain. Both 60 Vbeta primers and 13 Jbeta primers went into the PCR. Here immunoSEQ multiplex PCR was the method, and the copy in TCRdb shows in-frame clones only, minus some. The sample yields some 77,000 clones, around 79% seen once. These data come from a study of cytomegalovirus exposure and HLA in healthy donors. The CDR3 loop spans 16 amino acids. V gave up 2 bases and J gave up 0 bases; unmatched junction bases: 8. The germline V gene has CDR1 GTSNPN and CDR2 SVGIG (reference sequence). This rearrangement joins TRBV30 to TRBJ2-7, with 9 bases that match TRBD2. The origin of this receptor is a woman between 35 and 50 years old in good health and CMV-seropositive. Sequencing was performed on PBMCs. The CDR3 loop reads CAWSKRGSGSSYEQYF. CDR3 sequence (DNA): TGTGCCTGGAGTAAGAGGGGTAGCGGGAGCTCCTACGAGCAGTACTTC.